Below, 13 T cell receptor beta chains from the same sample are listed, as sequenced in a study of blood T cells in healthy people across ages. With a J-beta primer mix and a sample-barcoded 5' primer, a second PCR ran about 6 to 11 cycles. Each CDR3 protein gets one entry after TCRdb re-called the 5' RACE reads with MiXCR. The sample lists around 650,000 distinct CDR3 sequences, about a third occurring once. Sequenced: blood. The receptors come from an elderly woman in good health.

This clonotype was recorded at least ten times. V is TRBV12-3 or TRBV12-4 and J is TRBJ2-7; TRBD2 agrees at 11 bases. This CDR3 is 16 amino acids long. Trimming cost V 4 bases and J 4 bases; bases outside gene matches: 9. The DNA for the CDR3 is TGTGCCAGCAGTTCGTCCCCGACTAGCGGGGCATACGAGCAGTACTTC. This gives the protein CASSSSPTSGAYEQYF.

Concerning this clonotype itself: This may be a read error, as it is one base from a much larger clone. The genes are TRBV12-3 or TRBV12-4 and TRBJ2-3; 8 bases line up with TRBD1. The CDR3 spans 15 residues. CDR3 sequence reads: CASRPGGASTDAQYF. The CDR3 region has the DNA TGTGCCAGCAGGCCAGGGGGCGCGAGCACAGATGCGCAGTATTTT.

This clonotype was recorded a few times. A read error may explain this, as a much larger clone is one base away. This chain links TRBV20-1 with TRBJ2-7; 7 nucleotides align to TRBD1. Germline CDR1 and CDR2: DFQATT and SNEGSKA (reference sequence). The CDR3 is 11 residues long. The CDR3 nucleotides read TGCAGGGCGAAACAGGGGTACGAGCAGTACTTC. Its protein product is CRAKQGYEQYF.

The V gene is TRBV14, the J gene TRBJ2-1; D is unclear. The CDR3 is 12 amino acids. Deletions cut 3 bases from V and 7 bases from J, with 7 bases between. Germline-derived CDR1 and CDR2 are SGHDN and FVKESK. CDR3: CASSQGWNEQFF. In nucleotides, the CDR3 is TGTGCCAGCAGCCAGGGATGGAATGAGCAGTTCTTC.

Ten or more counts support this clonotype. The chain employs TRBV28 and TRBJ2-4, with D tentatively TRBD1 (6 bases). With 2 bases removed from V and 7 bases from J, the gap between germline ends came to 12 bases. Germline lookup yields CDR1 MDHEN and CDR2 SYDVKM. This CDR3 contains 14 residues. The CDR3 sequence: CASSLGQSRNIQYF. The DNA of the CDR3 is TGTGCCAGCAGTTTAGGACAGTCGCGGAACATTCAGTACTTC.

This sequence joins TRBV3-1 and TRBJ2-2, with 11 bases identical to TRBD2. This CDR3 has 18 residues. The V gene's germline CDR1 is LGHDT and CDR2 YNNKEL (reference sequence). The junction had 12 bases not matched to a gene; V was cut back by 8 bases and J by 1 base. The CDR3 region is CASRRSSGGTMNTGELFF. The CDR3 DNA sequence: TGTGCCAGCCGAAGGTCTAGCGGGGGGACAATGAACACCGGGGAGCTGTTTTTT.

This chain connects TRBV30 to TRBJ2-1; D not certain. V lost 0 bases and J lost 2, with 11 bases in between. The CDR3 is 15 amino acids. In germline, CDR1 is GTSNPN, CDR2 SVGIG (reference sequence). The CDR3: CAWSVGGVTYNEQFF. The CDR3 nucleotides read TGTGCCTGGAGTGTCGGTGGGGTTACCTACAATGAGCAGTTCTTC.

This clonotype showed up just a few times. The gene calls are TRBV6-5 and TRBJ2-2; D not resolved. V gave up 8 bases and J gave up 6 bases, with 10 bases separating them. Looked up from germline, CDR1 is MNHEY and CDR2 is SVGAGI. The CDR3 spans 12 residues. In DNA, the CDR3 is TGTGCCAGCTTTACACCTTCCGGGGAGCTGTTTTTT. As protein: CASFTPSGELFF.

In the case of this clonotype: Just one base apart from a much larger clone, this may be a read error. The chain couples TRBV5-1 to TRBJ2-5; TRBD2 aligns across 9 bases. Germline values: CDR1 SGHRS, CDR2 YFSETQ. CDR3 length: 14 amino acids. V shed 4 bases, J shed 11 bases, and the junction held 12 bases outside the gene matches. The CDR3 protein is CASSGLAKYNEQYF. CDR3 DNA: TGCGCCAGCAGCGGACTAGCGAAATACAATGAGCAGTACTTC.

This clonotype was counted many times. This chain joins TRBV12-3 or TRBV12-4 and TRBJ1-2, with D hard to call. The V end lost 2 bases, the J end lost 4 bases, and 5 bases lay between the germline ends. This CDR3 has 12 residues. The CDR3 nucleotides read TGTGCCAGCAGTTTACGCGGCTATGGCTACACCTTC. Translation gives CASSLRGYGYTF.

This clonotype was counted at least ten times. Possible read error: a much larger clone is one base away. The CDR3 spells CASSYSGTGERFF. CDR3 bases: TGTGCCAGCAGTTACTCCGGCACCGGGGAGCGGTTTTTT. The rearrangement links TRBV6-5 to TRBJ2-2, with a possible D match to TRBD2 (5 bases). The CDR3 has 13 residues. Looked up from germline, CDR1 is MNHEY and CDR2 is SVGAGI.

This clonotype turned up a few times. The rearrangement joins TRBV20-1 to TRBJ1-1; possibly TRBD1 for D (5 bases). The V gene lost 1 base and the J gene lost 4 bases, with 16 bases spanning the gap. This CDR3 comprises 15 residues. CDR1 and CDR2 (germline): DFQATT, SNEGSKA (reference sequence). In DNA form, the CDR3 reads TGCAGTGCTAGAGGTGAAGGGGCCGACAGCACTGAAGCTTTCTTT. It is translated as CSARGEGADSTEAFF.

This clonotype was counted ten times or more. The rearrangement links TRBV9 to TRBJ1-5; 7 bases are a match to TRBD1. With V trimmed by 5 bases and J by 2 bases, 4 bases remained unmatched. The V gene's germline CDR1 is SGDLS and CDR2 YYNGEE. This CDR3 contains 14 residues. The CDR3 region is CASSSTGGNQPQHF. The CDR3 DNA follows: TGTGCCAGCAGTTCAACAGGGGGCAATCAGCCCCAGCATTTT.